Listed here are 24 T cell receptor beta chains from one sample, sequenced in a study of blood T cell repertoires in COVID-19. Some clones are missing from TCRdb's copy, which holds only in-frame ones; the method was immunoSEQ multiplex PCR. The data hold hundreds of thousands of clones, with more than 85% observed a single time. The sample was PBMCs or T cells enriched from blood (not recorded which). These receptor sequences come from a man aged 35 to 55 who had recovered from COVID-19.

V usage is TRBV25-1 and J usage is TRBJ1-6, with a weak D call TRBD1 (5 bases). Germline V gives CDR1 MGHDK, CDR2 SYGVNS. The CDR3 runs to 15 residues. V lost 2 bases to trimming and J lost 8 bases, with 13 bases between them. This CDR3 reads CASSEVRPGYSPLHF. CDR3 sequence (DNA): TGTGCCAGCAGTGAAGTGAGGCCAGGGTATTCACCCCTCCACTTT.

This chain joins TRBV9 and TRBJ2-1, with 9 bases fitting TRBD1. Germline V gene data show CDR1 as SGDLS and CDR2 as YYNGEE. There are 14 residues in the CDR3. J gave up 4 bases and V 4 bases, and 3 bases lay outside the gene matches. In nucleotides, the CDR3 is TGTGCCAGCAGCCAGACAGGGGGGTACAATGAGCAGTTCTTC. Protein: CASSQTGGYNEQFF. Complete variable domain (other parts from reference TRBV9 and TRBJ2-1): DSGVTQTPKHLITATGQRVTLRCSPRSGDLSVYWYQQSLDQGLQFLIQYYNGEERAKGNILERFSAQQFPDLHSELNLSSLELGDSALYFCASSQTGGYNEQFFGPGTRLTVL.

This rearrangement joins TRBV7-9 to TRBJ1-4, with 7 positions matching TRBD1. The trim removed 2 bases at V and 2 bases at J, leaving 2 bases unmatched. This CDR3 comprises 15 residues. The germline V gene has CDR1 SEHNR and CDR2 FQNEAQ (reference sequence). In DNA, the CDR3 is TGTGCCAGCAGCTTACTGACAGGGACTAATGAAAAACTGTTTTTT. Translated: CASSLLTGTNEKLFF.

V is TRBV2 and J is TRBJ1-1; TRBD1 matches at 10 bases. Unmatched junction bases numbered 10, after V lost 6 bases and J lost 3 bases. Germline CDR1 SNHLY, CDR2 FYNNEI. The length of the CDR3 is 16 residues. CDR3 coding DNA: TGTGCCAGCAGCTCCGGGACAGGGGATGCGTACACTGAAGCTTTCTTT. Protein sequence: CASSSGTGDAYTEAFF.

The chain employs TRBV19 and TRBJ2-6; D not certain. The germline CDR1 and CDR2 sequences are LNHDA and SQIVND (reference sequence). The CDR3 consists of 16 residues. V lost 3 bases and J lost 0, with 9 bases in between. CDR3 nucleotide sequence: TGTGCCAGTAGTATTTCAACTGTCTCTGGGGCCAACGTCCTGACTTTC. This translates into CASSISTVSGANVLTF.

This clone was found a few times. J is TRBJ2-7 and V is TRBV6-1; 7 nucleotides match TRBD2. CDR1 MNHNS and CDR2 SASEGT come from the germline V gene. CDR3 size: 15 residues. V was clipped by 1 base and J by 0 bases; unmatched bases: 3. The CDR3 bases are TGTGCCAGCAGTGAAGGGGGCGGGAGCTCCTACGAGCAGTACTTC. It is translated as CASSEGGGSSYEQYF.

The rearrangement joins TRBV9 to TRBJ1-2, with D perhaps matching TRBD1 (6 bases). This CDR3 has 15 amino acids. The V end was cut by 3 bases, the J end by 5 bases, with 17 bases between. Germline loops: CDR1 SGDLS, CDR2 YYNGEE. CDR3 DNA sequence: TGTGCCAGCAGCGGAGATTTGGGGGCTTTGTATGGCTACACCTTC. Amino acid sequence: CASSGDLGALYGYTF.

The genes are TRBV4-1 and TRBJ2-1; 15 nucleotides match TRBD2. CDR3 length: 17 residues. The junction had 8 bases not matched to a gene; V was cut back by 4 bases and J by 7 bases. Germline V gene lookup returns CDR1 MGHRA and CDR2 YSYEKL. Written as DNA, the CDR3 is TGCGCCAGCAGCCGAGGACTAGCGGGAGGGCCGGGTAATGAGCAGTTCTTC. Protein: CASSRGLAGGPGNEQFF.

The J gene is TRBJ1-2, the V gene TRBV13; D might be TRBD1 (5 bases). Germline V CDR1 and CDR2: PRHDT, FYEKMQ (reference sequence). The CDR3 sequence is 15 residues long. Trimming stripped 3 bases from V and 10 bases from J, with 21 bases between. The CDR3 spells CASSFRTSGEGNYTF. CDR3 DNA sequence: TGTGCCAGCAGCTTCCGGACATCAGGTGAAGGAAACTACACCTTC.

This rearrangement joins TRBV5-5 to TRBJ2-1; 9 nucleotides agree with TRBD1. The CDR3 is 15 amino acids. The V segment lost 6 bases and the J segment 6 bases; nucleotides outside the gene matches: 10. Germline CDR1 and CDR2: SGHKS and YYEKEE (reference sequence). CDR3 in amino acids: CASTKGQGRGNEQFF. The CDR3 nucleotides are TGTGCCAGCACCAAGGGACAGGGTCGTGGCAATGAGCAGTTCTTC. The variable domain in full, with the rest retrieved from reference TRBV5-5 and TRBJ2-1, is DAGVTQSPTHLIKTRGQQVTLRCSPISGHKSVSWYQQVLGQGPQFIFQYYEKEERGRGNFPDRFSARQFPNYSSELNVNALLLGDSALYLCASTKGQGRGNEQFFGPGTRLTVL.

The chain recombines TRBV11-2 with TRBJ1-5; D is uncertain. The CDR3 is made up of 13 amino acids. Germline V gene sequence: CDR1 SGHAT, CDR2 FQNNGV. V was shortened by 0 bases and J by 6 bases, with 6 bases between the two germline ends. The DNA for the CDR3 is TGTGCCAGCAGCTTAGATCGGGGTCAGCCCCAGCATTTT. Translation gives CASSLDRGQPQHF.

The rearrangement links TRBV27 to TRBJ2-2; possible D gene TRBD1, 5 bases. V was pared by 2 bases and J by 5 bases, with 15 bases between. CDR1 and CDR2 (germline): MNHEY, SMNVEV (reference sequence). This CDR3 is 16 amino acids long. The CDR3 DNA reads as TGTGCCAGCAGTTTAAGATTTTATAGGGGTACCGGGGAGCTGTTTTTT. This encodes CASSLRFYRGTGELFF.

This CDR3 is CASSLTRQGEKLFF. CDR3 DNA: TGTGCCAGCTCACTTACACGACAAGGTGAAAAACTGTTTTTT. This rearrangement joins TRBV18 to TRBJ1-4; D not certain. With 4 bases removed from V and 7 bases from J, the gap between germline ends came to 13 bases. CDR1 and CDR2 from the germline V gene are KGHSH and LQKENI. The CDR3 has 14 residues.

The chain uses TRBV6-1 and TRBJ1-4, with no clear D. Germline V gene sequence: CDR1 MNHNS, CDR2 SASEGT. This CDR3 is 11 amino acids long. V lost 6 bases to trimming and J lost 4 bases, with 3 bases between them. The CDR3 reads CASSLNEKLFF. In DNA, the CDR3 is TGTGCCAGCAGCCTTAATGAAAAACTGTTTTTT.

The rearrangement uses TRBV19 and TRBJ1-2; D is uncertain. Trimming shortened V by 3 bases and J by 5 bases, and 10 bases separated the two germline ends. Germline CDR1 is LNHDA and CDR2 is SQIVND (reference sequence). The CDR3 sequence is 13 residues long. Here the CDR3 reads CASSMAADYGYTF. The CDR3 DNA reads TGTGCCAGTAGTATGGCGGCGGATTATGGCTACACCTTC.

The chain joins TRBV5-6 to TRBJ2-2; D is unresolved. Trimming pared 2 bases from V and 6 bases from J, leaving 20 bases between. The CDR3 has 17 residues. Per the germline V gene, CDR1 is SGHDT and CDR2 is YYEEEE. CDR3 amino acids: CASSLPGSPHDAGELFF. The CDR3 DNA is TGTGCCAGCAGCTTACCCGGGTCCCCACATGACGCCGGGGAGCTGTTTTTT. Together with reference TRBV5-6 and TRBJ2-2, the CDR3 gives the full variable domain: DAGVTQSPTHLIKTRGQQVTLRCSPKSGHDTVSWYQQALGQGPQFIFQYYEEEERQRGNFPDRFSGHQFPNYSSELNVNALLLGDSALYLCASSLPGSPHDAGELFFGEGSRLTVL.

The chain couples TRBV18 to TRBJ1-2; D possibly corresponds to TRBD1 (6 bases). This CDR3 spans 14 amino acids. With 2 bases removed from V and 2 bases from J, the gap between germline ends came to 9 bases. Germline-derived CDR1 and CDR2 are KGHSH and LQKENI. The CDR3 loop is CASSPEGVNYGYTF. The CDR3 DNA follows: TGTGCCAGCTCACCAGAGGGGGTAAACTATGGCTACACCTTC.

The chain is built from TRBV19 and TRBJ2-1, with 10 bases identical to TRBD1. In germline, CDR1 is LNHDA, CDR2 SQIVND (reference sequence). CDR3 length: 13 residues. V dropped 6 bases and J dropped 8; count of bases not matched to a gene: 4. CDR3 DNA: TGTGCCAGTAGCCGGGACAGGGGTGATGAGCAGTTCTTC. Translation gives CASSRDRGDEQFF.

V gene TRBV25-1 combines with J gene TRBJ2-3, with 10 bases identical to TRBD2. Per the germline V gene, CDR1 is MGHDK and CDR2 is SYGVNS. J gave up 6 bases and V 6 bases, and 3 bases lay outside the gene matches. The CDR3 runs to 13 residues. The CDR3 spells CASRHSGGDTQYF. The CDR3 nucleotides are TGTGCCAGCAGACATAGCGGGGGGGATACGCAGTATTTT. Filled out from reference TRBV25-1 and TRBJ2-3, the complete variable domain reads EADIYQTPRYLVIGTGKKITLECSQTMGHDKMYWYQQDPGMELHLIHYSYGVNSTEKGDLSSESTVSRIRTEHFPLTLESARPSHTSQYLCASRHSGGDTQYFGPGTRLTVL.

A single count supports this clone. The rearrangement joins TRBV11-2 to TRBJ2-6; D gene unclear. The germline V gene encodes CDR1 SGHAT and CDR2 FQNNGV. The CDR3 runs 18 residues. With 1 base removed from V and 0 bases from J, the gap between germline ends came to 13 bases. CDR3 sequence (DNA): TGTGCCAGCAGCTTAGTAAGGAGTTTTCCCTCTGGGGCCAACGTCCTGACTTTC. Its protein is CASSLVRSFPSGANVLTF.

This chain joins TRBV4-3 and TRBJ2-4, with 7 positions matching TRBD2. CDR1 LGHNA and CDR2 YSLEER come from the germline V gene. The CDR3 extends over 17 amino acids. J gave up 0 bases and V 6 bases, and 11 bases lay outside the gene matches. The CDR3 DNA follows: TGCGCCAGCAGTCCAAAGGTAGCGGGCGGAGCCAAAAACATTCAGTACTTC. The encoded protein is CASSPKVAGGAKNIQYF.

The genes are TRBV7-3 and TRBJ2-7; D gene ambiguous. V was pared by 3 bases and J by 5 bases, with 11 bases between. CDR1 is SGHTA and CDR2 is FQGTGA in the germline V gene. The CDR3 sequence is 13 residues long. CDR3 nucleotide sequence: TGTGCCAGCAGCTTGGGCAGTAAGAACGAGCAGTACTTC. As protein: CASSLGSKNEQYF. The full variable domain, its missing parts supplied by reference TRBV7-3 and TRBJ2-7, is GAGVSQTPSNKVTEKGKYVELRCDPISGHTALYWYRQSLGQGPEFLIYFQGTGAADDSGLPNDRFFAVRPEGSVSTLKIQRTERGDSAVYLCASSLGSKNEQYFGPGTRLTVT.

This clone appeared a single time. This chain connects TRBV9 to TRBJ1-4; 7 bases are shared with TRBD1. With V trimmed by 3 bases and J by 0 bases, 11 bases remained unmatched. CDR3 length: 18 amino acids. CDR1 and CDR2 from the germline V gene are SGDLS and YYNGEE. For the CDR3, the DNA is TGTGCCAGCAGCGCCCACCCGGGACAGTCAGCAACTAATGAAAAACTGTTTTTT. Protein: CASSAHPGQSATNEKLFF.

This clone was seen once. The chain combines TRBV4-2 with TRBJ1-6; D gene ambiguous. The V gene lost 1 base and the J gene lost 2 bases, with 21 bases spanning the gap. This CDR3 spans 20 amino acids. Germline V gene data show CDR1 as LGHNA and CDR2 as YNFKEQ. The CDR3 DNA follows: TGTGCCAGCAGCCAAGGACCAACTTTTGCTTCTAGCCCCTATAATTCACCCCTCCACTTT. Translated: CASSQGPTFASSPYNSPLHF.